A single sample gave rise to the 23 T cell receptor beta chains below, sequenced in a study of blood T cell repertoires in COVID-19. Profiling relied on immunoSEQ multiplex PCR, and the TCRdb table lists in-frame clones only, not all of them. This table has 300,000 to 450,000 clones, over 75% appearing once. The material sequenced was PBMCs or T cells enriched from blood (not recorded which). The receptors derive from a young man who had recovered from COVID-19.

The rearrangement uses TRBV27 and TRBJ1-1; D gene unclear. Germline CDR1 MNHEY, CDR2 SMNVEV (reference sequence). V gave up 4 bases and J gave up 2 bases, with 8 bases separating them. CDR3 length: 13 residues. CDR3 loop: CASSSIANTEAFF. CDR3 coding DNA: TGTGCCAGCAGTTCGATAGCCAACACTGAAGCTTTCTTT.

In this sample, this clone turned up once. The chain combines TRBV2 with TRBJ1-5; 9 bases fit TRBD1. This CDR3 comprises 15 residues. Per the germline V gene, CDR1 is SNHLY and CDR2 is FYNNEI. V was pared by 3 bases and J by 7 bases, with 7 bases of the junction left unmatched. Here the CDR3 reads CASSEFPGQGQPQHF. The DNA for the CDR3 is TGTGCCAGCAGTGAGTTCCCGGGACAGGGCCAGCCCCAGCATTTT. Together with reference TRBV2 and TRBJ1-5, the CDR3 gives the full variable domain: EPEVTQTPSHQVTQMGQEVILRCVPISNHLYFYWYRQILGQKVEFLVSFYNNEISEKSEIFDDQFSVERPDGSNFTLKIRSTKLEDSAMYFCASSEFPGQGQPQHFGDGTRLSIL.

This chain uses TRBV5-1 with TRBJ2-3; the match to TRBD2 covers 7 bases. The CDR3 spans 15 residues. Germline assignment: CDR1 SGHRS and CDR2 YFSETQ. V was clipped by 1 base and J by 2 bases; unmatched bases: 4. CDR3 in amino acids: CASSLPSGFTDTQYF. CDR3 bases: TGCGCCAGCAGCTTGCCTAGCGGCTTCACAGATACGCAGTATTTT.

This clone is a singleton in its sample. The chain joins TRBV14 to TRBJ1-3, with 7 bases identical to TRBD1. Looked up from germline, CDR1 is SGHDN and CDR2 is FVKESK. The CDR3 consists of 16 residues. V lost 4 bases, J lost 9 bases, and 15 bases stayed unmatched. The CDR3 bases are TGTGCCAGCAGCCGGGAAATCGACAGGGTGACGGGCACCATATATTTT. This codes for CASSREIDRVTGTIYF. Filled out from reference TRBV14 and TRBJ1-3, the complete variable domain reads EAGVTQFPSHSVIEKGQTVTLRCDPISGHDNLYWYRRVMGKEIKFLLHFVKESKQDESGMPNNRFLAERTGGTYSTLKVQPAELEDSGVYFCASSREIDRVTGTIYFGEGSWLTVV.

The chain uses TRBV11-2 and TRBJ2-3; 8 bases agree with TRBD2. This CDR3 comprises 16 residues. Germline CDR1 is SGHAT and CDR2 is FQNNGV. Unmatched junction bases numbered 10, after V lost 5 bases and J lost 3 bases. The CDR3 DNA sequence: TGTGCCAGCAGCCCCCTCGCGGGGGGTATGACAGATACGCAGTATTTT. As protein: CASSPLAGGMTDTQYF. Full variable domain (outside the CDR3, taken from reference TRBV11-2 and TRBJ2-3): EAGVAQSPRYKIIEKRQSVAFWCNPISGHATLYWYQQILGQGPKLLIQFQNNGVVDDSQLPKDRFSAERLKGVDSTLKIQPAKLEDSAVYLCASSPLAGGMTDTQYFGPGTRLTVL.

The J gene is TRBJ1-2, the V gene TRBV10-3; no reliable D call. CDR3 length: 16 amino acids. V lost 1 base, J lost 3 bases, and 15 bases lay in between. CDR1 ENHRY and CDR2 SYGVKD come from the germline V gene. CDR3 in DNA: TGTGCCATCAGTGAGTTGGCGGCGACTCTCGACTATGGCTACACCTTC. Its protein is CAISELAATLDYGYTF.

V and J are TRBV2 and TRBJ2-2; 10 nucleotides align to TRBD2. Unmatched junction bases numbered 5, after V lost 5 bases and J lost 5 bases. The CDR3 sequence is 15 residues long. CDR1 is SNHLY, CDR2 FYNNEI, per germline. In nucleotides, the CDR3 is TGTGCCAGCAGTACACTAGCGGGGAGGACCGGGGAGCTGTTTTTT. Its protein is CASSTLAGRTGELFF. Variable domain in full (rest from reference TRBV2 and TRBJ2-2): EPEVTQTPSHQVTQMGQEVILRCVPISNHLYFYWYRQILGQKVEFLVSFYNNEISEKSEIFDDQFSVERPDGSNFTLKIRSTKLEDSAMYFCASSTLAGRTGELFFGEGSRLTVL.

The gene calls are TRBV19 and TRBJ2-1; 8 positions match TRBD2. The germline V gene encodes CDR1 LNHDA and CDR2 SQIVND (reference sequence). The CDR3 has 11 residues. Unmatched junction bases numbered 5, after V lost 9 bases and J lost 10 bases. In DNA form, the CDR3 reads TGTGCCAGCCTATTAGCGGGAGAGCAGTTCTTC. It translates to CASLLAGEQFF.

The CDR3 bases are TGTGCCAGCAGCGTCGGGACTAGCGGGGGCACCGGGGAGCTGTTTTTT. Translating gives CASSVGTSGGTGELFF. This rearrangement joins TRBV9 to TRBJ2-2, with TRBD2 matching 14 bases. V dropped 2 bases and J dropped 4; count of bases not matched to a gene: 1. Germline-derived CDR1 and CDR2 are SGDLS and YYNGEE. This CDR3 is built from 16 residues.

This chain links TRBV5-1 with TRBJ1-1; TRBD1 might be the D (6 bases). V was cut by 1 base and J by 6 bases, with 13 bases left in between. Germline assignment: CDR1 SGHRS and CDR2 YFSETQ. The CDR3 runs to 14 residues. Here the CDR3 DNA reads TGCGCCAGCAGCTTGCAGGGGCCCCTCGCTGAAGCTTTCTTT. Translation gives CASSLQGPLAEAFF.

The chain links TRBV4-2 to TRBJ1-6; D uncertain. Germline V gene data show CDR1 as LGHNA and CDR2 as YNFKEQ. The V gene lost 0 bases and the J gene lost 8 bases, with 8 bases spanning the gap. CDR3 length equals 14 residues. CDR3 sequence (DNA): TGTGCCAGCAGCCAAGATTCCAGTTATTCACCCCTCCACTTT. Translated, it gives CASSQDSSYSPLHF.

This sequence joins TRBV27 and TRBJ2-1; 8 bases are shared with TRBD2. The CDR3 is 14 amino acids. The V gene's germline CDR1 is MNHEY and CDR2 SMNVEV (reference sequence). With V trimmed by 5 bases and J by 8 bases, 8 bases remained unmatched. Written as DNA, the CDR3 is TGTGCCAGCAGTCCTTCCCGGGGGGGCTATGAGCAGTTCTTC. Translating it yields CASSPSRGGYEQFF.

The J gene is TRBJ1-2, the V gene TRBV6-5; D uncertain. CDR1 and CDR2 from the germline V gene are MNHEY and SVGAGI. V was pared by 0 bases and J by 0 bases, with 11 bases between. The CDR3 loop spans 16 amino acids. CDR3 loop: CASSYSSGSANYGYTF. The CDR3 DNA sequence: TGTGCCAGCAGTTACTCTTCCGGGTCAGCTAACTATGGCTACACCTTC.

This clone was seen a single time. Other DNA sequences in the same sample also yield this CDR3. The rearrangement uses TRBV19 and TRBJ1-3; D gene unclear. This CDR3 comprises 14 residues. Germline loops: CDR1 LNHDA, CDR2 SQIVND (reference sequence). V shed 5 bases and J shed 4 bases, with 12 bases lying between them. In DNA, the CDR3 is TGTGCCAGTAGTCCGGACTCGGCGGGAAACACCATATATTTT. This translates into CASSPDSAGNTIYF.

The J gene is TRBJ2-3, the V gene TRBV19, with TRBD2 matching over 8 bases. V shed 7 bases, J shed 0 bases, and the junction held 24 bases outside the gene matches. Per germline, CDR1 LNHDA and CDR2 SQIVND (reference sequence). There are 21 residues in the CDR3. The CDR3 protein is CASTTRTPRVAGKPSTDTQYF. CDR3 in DNA: TGTGCCAGTACCACCCGCACCCCCAGGGTAGCGGGGAAACCTAGCACAGATACGCAGTATTTT.

The chain employs TRBV2 and TRBJ2-3; D perhaps matches TRBD2 (5 bases). V lost 7 bases, J lost 1 base, and 9 bases lay in between. This CDR3 region has 13 residues. CDR1 is SNHLY, CDR2 FYNNEI, per germline. This chain's CDR3 is CASNDGGTDTQYF. For the CDR3, the DNA is TGTGCCAGCAATGACGGGGGCACAGATACGCAGTATTTT.

CDR3 amino acids: CASSFQITASEQYF. CDR3 DNA: TGTGCCAGCAGCTTCCAAATCACAGCCTCCGAGCAGTACTTC. The chain joins TRBV5-5 to TRBJ2-7, with D unclear. Germline assignment: CDR1 SGHKS and CDR2 YYEKEE (reference sequence). Trimming removed 2 bases from V and 6 bases from J, with 15 bases in between. The CDR3 sequence is 14 residues long.

The chain combines TRBV19 with TRBJ2-2, with D perhaps TRBD1 (6 bases). Germline V gene sequence: CDR1 LNHDA, CDR2 SQIVND (reference sequence). Trimming took off 5 bases at V and 7 bases at J, with 17 bases between the two ends. The CDR3 has 15 amino acids. This chain's CDR3 is CASSPTRGWIGELFF. Here the CDR3 DNA reads TGTGCCAGTAGTCCAACTAGGGGGTGGATCGGGGAGCTGTTTTTT.

The chain combines TRBV6-2 or TRBV6-3 with TRBJ1-1, with D possibly being TRBD1 (6 bases). Germline CDR1 and CDR2: MNHEY and SVGEGT. V was shortened by 5 bases and J by 1 base, with 20 bases between the two germline ends. The length of the CDR3 is 17 residues. Here the CDR3 DNA reads TGTGCCAGCAGTAGGGGGTCAGCTGGAATTAGGAACACTGAAGCTTTCTTT. Protein sequence: CASSRGSAGIRNTEAFF.

CDR3 sequence reads: CASSIVGTGSFDEQFF. In DNA form, the CDR3 reads TGTGCCAGTAGTATAGTAGGGACAGGGTCATTCGATGAGCAGTTCTTC. This rearrangement joins TRBV19 to TRBJ2-1, with 9 bases identical to TRBD1. The junction had 9 bases not matched to a gene; V was cut back by 1 base and J by 8 bases. The CDR3 consists of 16 residues. Germline V gene lookup returns CDR1 LNHDA and CDR2 SQIVND (reference sequence). The entire variable domain, with the rest obtained from reference TRBV19 and TRBJ2-1, is as follows: DGGITQSPKYLFRKEGQNVTLSCEQNLNHDAMYWYRQDPGQGLRLIYYSQIVNDFQKGDIAEGYSVSREKKESFPLTVTSAQKNPTAFYLCASSIVGTGSFDEQFFGPGTRLTVL.

V is TRBV5-1 and J is TRBJ2-7; D may be TRBD1 (6 bases). This CDR3 is 13 amino acids long. In germline, CDR1 is SGHRS, CDR2 YFSETQ. Trimming pared 5 bases from V and 0 bases from J, leaving 9 bases between. CDR3 sequence: CASRADSSYEQYF. The DNA of the CDR3 is TGCGCCAGCAGAGCGGACAGCTCCTACGAGCAGTACTTC.

The chain is built from TRBV7-2 and TRBJ2-7; 10 nucleotides agree with TRBD2. After removal of 3 bases from V and 7 bases from J, the junction contained 6 bases not matched to a gene. The germline V gene encodes CDR1 SGHTA and CDR2 FQGNSA. This CDR3 is built from 14 residues. The CDR3 DNA reads TGTGCCAGCAGCTTTAGCGGGGGGTCCTTTGAGCAGTACTTC. Translated: CASSFSGGSFEQYF.

V and J are TRBV10-3 and TRBJ1-5, with D tentatively TRBD1 (6 bases). Trimming stripped 3 bases from V and 4 bases from J, with 10 bases between. CDR3 size: 14 residues. Germline values: CDR1 ENHRY, CDR2 SYGVKD. The CDR3 here is CAISDGGVNQPQHF. The CDR3 bases are TGTGCCATCAGTGATGGGGGCGTTAATCAGCCCCAGCATTTT.